This entry concerns a single T cell receptor beta chain. Only in-frame clones appear in the TCRdb table, and some are missing; sequencing was by immunoSEQ multiplex PCR. The repertoire holds tens of thousands of clones, around 89% seen once, with 3.1% in the top ten. CDR3 length: 15 residues. Trimming cost V 2 bases and J 2 bases, with 12 bases left between them. Germline lookup yields CDR1 MNHEY and CDR2 SVGAGI. The sample comes from a study of chemoradiotherapy in HPV16-positive cancers. The sequencing here drew on blood, taken from a patient who underwent chemoradiotherapy. The receptor was derived from a human donor with HPV-associated anogenital cancer. This chain joins TRBV6-5 and TRBJ1-1; D not resolved. This chain's CDR3 is CASSYGPYSNTEAFF. The CDR3 nucleotides read TGTGCCAGCAGTTACGGGCCGTACTCCAACACTGAAGCTTTCTTT.